Following are 5 T cell receptor beta chains from one sample sequenced in a study of cytomegalovirus exposure and HLA in healthy donors. PCR employed 60 Vbeta and 13 Jbeta primers. TCRdb's table, derived via immunoSEQ multiplex PCR, lists solely in-frame clones and lacks some. The sample has 70,000 to 100,000 clones; just under 70% are singletons. Input material: PBMCs. The source is a man aged 45-60 years in good health and CMV-seronegative.

In nucleotides, the CDR3 is TGTGCCAGTAGTATGGGCAGGCTTAACTATGGCTACACCTTC. It translates to CASSMGRLNYGYTF. The chain employs TRBV19 and TRBJ1-2; D unclear. The CDR3 sequence is 14 residues long. The V end was cut by 3 bases, the J end by 1 base, with 9 bases between. Germline CDR1 reads LNHDA; CDR2 reads SQIVND (reference sequence).

The chain has TRBV7-8 and TRBJ2-7; D might be TRBD2 (6 bases). V lost 0 bases and J lost 3, with 6 bases in between. This CDR3 is 13 amino acids long. Looked up from germline, CDR1 is SGHVS and CDR2 is FQNEAQ. The CDR3 reads CASSLAGGYEQYV. The CDR3 DNA reads as TGTGCCAGCAGCTTAGCGGGAGGCTACGAGCAGTACGTC.

V and J are TRBV18 and TRBJ2-5, with 7 bases lining up with TRBD2. The germline CDR1 and CDR2 sequences are KGHSH and LQKENI. Trimming cost V 6 bases and J 2 bases; bases outside gene matches: 3. The CDR3 spans 13 residues. CDR3 in DNA: TGTGCCAGCTCCCGGGGGGTACAAGAGACCCAGTACTTC. Its protein is CASSRGVQETQYF. The full variable domain, rest sourced from reference TRBV18 and TRBJ2-5, is NAGVMQNPRHLVRRRGQEARLRCSPMKGHSHVYWYRQLPEEGLKFMVYLQKENIIDESGMPKERFSAEFPKEGPSILRIQQVVRGDSAAYFCASSRGVQETQYFGPGTRLLVL.

The genes are TRBV29-1 and TRBJ1-1, with a tentative D call TRBD1 (5 bases). Germline V gene lookup returns CDR1 SQVTM and CDR2 ANQGSEA. V lost 6 bases and J 0 bases, leaving 17 bases between the germline ends. CDR3 length: 15 residues. The CDR3 DNA follows: TGCAGCGTCGGCCCGGGACTCTCTTTGAACACTGAAGCTTTCTTT. Protein: CSVGPGLSLNTEAFF. Based on the CDR3 plus reference TRBV29-1 and TRBJ1-1, the full variable domain is SAVISQKPSRDICQRGTSLTIQCQVDSQVTMMFWYRQQPGQSLTLIATANQGSEATYESGFVIDKFPISRPNLTFSTLTVSNMSPEDSSIYLCSVGPGLSLNTEAFFGQGTRLTVV.

The V call is TRBV9, the J call TRBJ2-5; D possibly corresponds to TRBD1 (5 bases). This CDR3 has 14 residues. Germline lookup yields CDR1 SGDLS and CDR2 YYNGEE. Trimming removed 0 bases from V and 4 bases from J, with 10 bases in between. CDR3: CASSVAGSGETQYF. In DNA, the CDR3 is TGTGCCAGCAGCGTAGCAGGGTCGGGAGAGACCCAGTACTTC.